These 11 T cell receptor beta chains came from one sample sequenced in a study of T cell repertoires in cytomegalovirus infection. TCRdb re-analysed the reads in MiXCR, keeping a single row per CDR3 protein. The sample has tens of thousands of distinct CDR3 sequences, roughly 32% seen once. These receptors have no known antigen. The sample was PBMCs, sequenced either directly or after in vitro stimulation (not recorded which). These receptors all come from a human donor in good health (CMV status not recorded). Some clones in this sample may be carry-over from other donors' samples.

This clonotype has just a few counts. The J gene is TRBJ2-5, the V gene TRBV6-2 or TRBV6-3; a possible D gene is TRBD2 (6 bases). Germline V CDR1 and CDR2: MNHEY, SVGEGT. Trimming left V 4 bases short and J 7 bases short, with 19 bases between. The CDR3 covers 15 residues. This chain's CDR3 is CASSWTIPRLGTQYF. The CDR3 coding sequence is TGTGCCAGCAGTTGGACTATCCCCCGCCTGGGGACCCAGTACTTC.

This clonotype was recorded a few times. This CDR3 reads CATSRDGFGVGTEAFF. The DNA for the CDR3 is TGTGCCACCAGCAGAGATGGGTTCGGGGTGGGCACTGAAGCTTTCTTT. The chain links TRBV15 to TRBJ1-1; no reliable D call. CDR1 is LNHNV, CDR2 YYDKDF, per germline (reference sequence). This CDR3 is 16 amino acids long. Trimming stripped 0 bases from V and 4 bases from J, with 15 bases between.

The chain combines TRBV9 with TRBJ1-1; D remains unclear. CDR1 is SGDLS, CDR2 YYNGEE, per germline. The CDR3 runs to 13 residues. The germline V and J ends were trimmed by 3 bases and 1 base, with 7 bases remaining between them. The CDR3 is CASSALGNTEAFF. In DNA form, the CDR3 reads TGTGCCAGCAGCGCCCTGGGGAACACTGAAGCTTTCTTT.

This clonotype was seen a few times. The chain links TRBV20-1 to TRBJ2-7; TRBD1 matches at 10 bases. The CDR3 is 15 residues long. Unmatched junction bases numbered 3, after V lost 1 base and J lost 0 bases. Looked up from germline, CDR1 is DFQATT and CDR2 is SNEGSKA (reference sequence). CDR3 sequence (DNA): TGCAGTGCTAGAGGACAGGGGGCCTCCTCCTACGAGCAGTACTTC. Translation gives CSARGQGASSYEQYF.

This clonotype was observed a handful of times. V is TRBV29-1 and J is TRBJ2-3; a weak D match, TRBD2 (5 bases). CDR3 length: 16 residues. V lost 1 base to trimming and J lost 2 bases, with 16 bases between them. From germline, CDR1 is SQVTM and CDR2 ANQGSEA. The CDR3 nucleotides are TGCAGCGTTGAAGGGGCGGGTTATGAATTCACAGATACGCAGTATTTT. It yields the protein CSVEGAGYEFTDTQYF.

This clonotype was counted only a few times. The CDR3 DNA follows: TGTGCCACCAGCAGGCATGCGACTGCCTACGAGCAGTACTTC. Residues: CATSRHATAYEQYF. The genes are TRBV15 and TRBJ2-7; D gene uncertain. CDR1 and CDR2 from the germline V gene are LNHNV and YYDKDF (reference sequence). The germline V and J ends were trimmed by 3 bases and 2 bases, with 11 bases remaining between them. The CDR3 is 14 amino acids. The full variable domain, in which reference TRBV15 and TRBJ2-7 provide the parts outside the CDR3, is DAMVIQNPRYQVTQFGKPVTLSCSQTLNHNVMYWYQQKSSQAPKLLFHYYDKDFNNEADTPDNFQSRRPNTSFCFLDIRSPGLGDTAMYLCATSRHATAYEQYFGPGTRLTVT.

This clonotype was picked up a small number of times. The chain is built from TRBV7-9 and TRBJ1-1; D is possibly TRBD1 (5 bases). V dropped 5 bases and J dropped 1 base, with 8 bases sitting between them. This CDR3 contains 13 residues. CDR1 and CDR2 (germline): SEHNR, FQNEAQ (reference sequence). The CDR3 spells CASSKTANTEAFF. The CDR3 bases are TGTGCCAGCAGCAAGACAGCGAACACTGAAGCTTTCTTT.

The CDR3 sequence is CSAGLTGEVDEQFF. CDR3 DNA sequence: TGCAGTGCAGGACTCACAGGGGAGGTCGATGAGCAGTTCTTC. The rearrangement joins TRBV20-1 to TRBJ2-1; D is possibly TRBD1 (7 bases). V was clipped by 6 bases and J by 8 bases, with 20 bases between them. CDR1 and CDR2 from the germline V gene are DFQATT and SNEGSKA (reference sequence). This CDR3 contains 14 residues.

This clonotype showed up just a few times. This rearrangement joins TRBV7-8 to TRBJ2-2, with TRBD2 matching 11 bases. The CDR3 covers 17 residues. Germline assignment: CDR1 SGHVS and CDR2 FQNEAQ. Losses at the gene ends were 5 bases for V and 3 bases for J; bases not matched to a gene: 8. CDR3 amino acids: CASSPSTSGSHTGELFF. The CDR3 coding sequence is TGTGCCAGCAGCCCCAGCACTAGCGGGAGTCACACCGGGGAGCTGTTTTTT. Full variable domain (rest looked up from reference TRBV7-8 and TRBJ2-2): GAGVSQSPRYKVAKRGQDVALRCDPISGHVSLFWYQQALGQGPEFLTYFQNEAQLDKSGLPSDRFFAERPEGSVSTLKIQRTQQEDSAVYLCASSPSTSGSHTGELFFGEGSRLTVL.

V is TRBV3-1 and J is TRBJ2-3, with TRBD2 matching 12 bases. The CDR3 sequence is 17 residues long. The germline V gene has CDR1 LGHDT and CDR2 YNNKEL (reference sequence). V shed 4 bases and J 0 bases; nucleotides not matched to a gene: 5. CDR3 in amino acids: CASSLRTSGTSTDTQYF. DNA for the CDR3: TGTGCCAGCAGCCTCCGGACTAGCGGGACTAGCACAGATACGCAGTATTTT.

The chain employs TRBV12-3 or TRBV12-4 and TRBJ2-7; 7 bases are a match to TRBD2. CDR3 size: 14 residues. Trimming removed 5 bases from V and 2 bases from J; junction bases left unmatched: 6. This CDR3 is CASSPRAGPYEQYF. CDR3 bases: TGTGCCAGCAGTCCCCGAGCGGGACCCTACGAGCAGTACTTC.